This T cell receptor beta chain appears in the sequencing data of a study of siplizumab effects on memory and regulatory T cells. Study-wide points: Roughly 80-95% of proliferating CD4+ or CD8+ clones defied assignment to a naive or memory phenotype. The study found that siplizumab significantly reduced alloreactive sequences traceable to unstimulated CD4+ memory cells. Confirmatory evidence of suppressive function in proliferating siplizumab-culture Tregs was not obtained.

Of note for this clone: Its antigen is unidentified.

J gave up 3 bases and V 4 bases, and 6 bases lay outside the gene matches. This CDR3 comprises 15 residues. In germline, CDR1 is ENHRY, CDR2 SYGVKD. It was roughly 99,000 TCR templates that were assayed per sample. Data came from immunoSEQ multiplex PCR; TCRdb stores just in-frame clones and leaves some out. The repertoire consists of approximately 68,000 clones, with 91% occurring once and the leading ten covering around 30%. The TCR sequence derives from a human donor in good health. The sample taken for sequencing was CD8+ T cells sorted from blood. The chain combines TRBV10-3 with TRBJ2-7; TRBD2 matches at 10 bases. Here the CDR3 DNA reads TGTGCCATCAGTGGGGATAGCGGGAGGTACTACGAGCAGTACTTC. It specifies CAISGDSGRYYEQYF.